The rows below give T cell receptor beta chains drawn from one sample of a study of T cell repertoires in cytomegalovirus infection. One entry per CDR3 protein, called by TCRdb with MiXCR from the reads. The table includes tens of thousands of distinct CDR3 sequences, approximately 3.7% detected once. What was sequenced was PBMCs. The receptors here all came from a human donor in good health (CMV status not recorded). Some clones in this sample may be carry-over from other donors' samples. Each CDR3 is given with its conserved first and last residue. The order of the fields is V gene, clone size, D gene, J gene, CDR3 length, CDR3 DNA, CDR3 protein. D genes are given only for firm matches. Size is stated for part of the rows, as once, few or many counts, or as a class when the clone is expanded.

V: TRBV7-2
size: many
D: -
J: TRBJ2-3
length: 12
DNA: TGTGCCAGCAGCTTAGTCTTCGATACGCAGTATTTT
CDR3: CASSLVFDTQYF

V: TRBV19
size: many
D: TRBD2
J: TRBJ2-3
length: 14
DNA: TGTGCCAGTAGCAAACTAGCGGGGGTTGATACGCAGTATTTT
CDR3: CASSKLAGVDTQYF

V: TRBV6-1
size: many
D: -
J: TRBJ1-1
length: 15
DNA: TGTGCCAGCACCCTCCGGGAGGGGGGCTACACTGAAGCTTTCTTT
CDR3: CASTLREGGYTEAFF

V: TRBV7-6
size: many
D: -
J: TRBJ1-1
length: 13
DNA: TGTGCCAGCAGCCTTCTGGGACGGCCAGAAGCTTTCTTT
CDR3: CASSLLGRPEAFF

V: TRBV7-2
size: many
D: TRBD1
J: TRBJ1-5
length: 14
DNA: TGTGCCAGCAGCTCGGGACAGCCTTATCAGCCCCAGCATTTT
CDR3: CASSSGQPYQPQHF

V: TRBV7-2
size: many
D: -
J: TRBJ2-7
length: 13
DNA: TGTGCCAGCCTCAGGGGCGGGGAGTACGAGCAGTACTTC
CDR3: CASLRGGEYEQYF

V: TRBV4-1
size: many
D: -
J: TRBJ1-5
length: 13
DNA: TGCGCCAGCAGCCAAGAAGTCGTCCAGCCCCAGCATTTT
CDR3: CASSQEVVQPQHF

V: TRBV20-1
size: many
D: -
J: TRBJ2-5
length: 12
DNA: TGCAGTGCAAACAGGGGACTGGAGACCCAGTACTTC
CDR3: CSANRGLETQYF

V: TRBV12-3/TRBV12-4
size: many
D: -
J: TRBJ2-1
length: 13
DNA: TGTGCCAGCAGTTTAGAGAAACGGAGTGAGCAGTTCTTC
CDR3: CASSLEKRSEQFF

V: TRBV7-2
size: many
D: -
J: TRBJ1-2
length: 15
DNA: TGTGCCAGCAGCTTAGCCCTTGACACTAACTATGGCTACACCTTC
CDR3: CASSLALDTNYGYTF

V: TRBV6-2/TRBV6-3
size: many
D: TRBD1
J: TRBJ1-1
length: 11
DNA: TGTGCCAGCAGCCAGGGGGCTGAAGCTTTCTTT
CDR3: CASSQGAEAFF

V: TRBV10-3
size: many
D: TRBD1
J: TRBJ1-4
length: 14
DNA: TGTGCCATCAGACCGGGACAGATGAACGAAAAACTGTTTTTT
CDR3: CAIRPGQMNEKLFF

V: TRBV20-1
size: many
D: -
J: TRBJ2-5
length: 16
DNA: TGCAGTGCTAGAGATGGAAGATCGGCGGTGGGGGAGACCCAGTACTTC
CDR3: CSARDGRSAVGETQYF

V: TRBV12-3/TRBV12-4
size: many
D: TRBD1
J: TRBJ1-1
length: 15
DNA: TGTGCCAGCAGTTTAGCGACAGGGGGGAACACTGAAGCTTTCTTT
CDR3: CASSLATGGNTEAFF

V: TRBV10-3
size: many
D: TRBD1
J: TRBJ1-2
length: 14
DNA: TGTGCCATCAGTGGGGGACAGGGAAACTATGGCTACACCTTC
CDR3: CAISGGQGNYGYTF

V: TRBV7-2
size: many
D: TRBD1
J: TRBJ1-4
length: 11
DNA: TGTGCCAGCTCTTCAGGGGGAGAACTGTTTTTT
CDR3: CASSSGGELFF

V: TRBV4-2
size: many
D: TRBD2
J: TRBJ2-1
length: 15
DNA: TGTGCCAGCAGCCAAGGGACTAGCGGCTACAATGAGCAGTTCTTC
CDR3: CASSQGTSGYNEQFF

V: TRBV20-1
size: -
D: -
J: TRBJ2-3
length: 15
DNA: TGCAGTGCCGAGGGAACTTCCGCTAGCACAGATACGCAGTATTTT
CDR3: CSAEGTSASTDTQYF

V: TRBV28
size: many
D: -
J: TRBJ2-7
length: 14
DNA: TGTGCCAGCAGCACCCCCGGGGGATCCTACGAGCAGTACTTC
CDR3: CASSTPGGSYEQYF

V: TRBV18
size: many
D: -
J: TRBJ2-7
length: 15
DNA: TGTGCCAGCTCGCCCGGAGGGGGGGTTAACTACGAGCAGTACTTC
CDR3: CASSPGGGVNYEQYF

V: TRBV30
size: -
D: -
J: TRBJ2-5
length: 13
DNA: TGTGCCTGGGGGAAAGAGGGGCAAGAGACCCAGTACTTC
CDR3: CAWGKEGQETQYF

V: TRBV3-1
size: many
D: -
J: TRBJ1-5
length: 16
DNA: TGTGCCAGCAGCCACTCACGGAGTCCGGGCAATCAGCCCCAGCATTTT
CDR3: CASSHSRSPGNQPQHF

V: TRBV5-1
size: many
D: TRBD1
J: TRBJ2-1
length: 15
DNA: TGCGCCAGCAGCTCCCCGGGACAGCCCTACAATGAGCAGTTCTTC
CDR3: CASSSPGQPYNEQFF

V: TRBV7-3
size: many
D: -
J: TRBJ1-1
length: 13
DNA: TGTGCCAGCAGCTTATTTGGGAACACTGAAGCTTTCTTT
CDR3: CASSLFGNTEAFF

V: TRBV12-3/TRBV12-4
size: many
D: -
J: TRBJ1-5
length: 16
DNA: TGTGCCAGCAGTTTACGGTCAACACATGCGGGTCAGCCCCAGCATTTT
CDR3: CASSLRSTHAGQPQHF

V: TRBV10-3
size: many
D: -
J: TRBJ2-5
length: 13
DNA: TGTGCCATCACGGCCAGTCCCCAAGAGACCCAGTACTTC
CDR3: CAITASPQETQYF

V: TRBV24-1
size: many
D: TRBD2
J: TRBJ2-5
length: 15
DNA: TGTGCCACCAGTGATATAGCGGGGGGGGCGGAGACCCAGTACTTC
CDR3: CATSDIAGGAETQYF

V: TRBV7-9
size: many
D: -
J: TRBJ1-2
length: 13
DNA: TGTGCCAGCAGCTCAGAGCAGGATAATGGCTACACCTTC
CDR3: CASSSEQDNGYTF

V: TRBV6-2/TRBV6-3
size: many
D: -
J: TRBJ2-1
length: 11
DNA: TGTGCCAGCAGTATCAGTATCGAGCAGTTCTTC
CDR3: CASSISIEQFF

V: TRBV7-2
size: many
D: -
J: TRBJ2-1
length: 14
DNA: TGTGCCAGCAGCGGGACGAGCTCCTACAATGAGCAGTTCTTC
CDR3: CASSGTSSYNEQFF

V: TRBV7-2
size: many
D: -
J: TRBJ2-3
length: 16
DNA: TGTGCCAGCAGCCCCAGCTGGGGGCGACGCACAGATACGCAGTATTTT
CDR3: CASSPSWGRRTDTQYF

V: TRBV6-2/TRBV6-3
size: many
D: -
J: TRBJ2-5
length: 13
DNA: TGTGCCAGCAGATCTTGGACCAGGGAGACCCAGTACTTC
CDR3: CASRSWTRETQYF

V: TRBV18
size: many
D: -
J: TRBJ1-6
length: 15
DNA: TGTGCCAGCTCACCAGTTCGGCAGGCCAATTCACCCCTCCACTTT
CDR3: CASSPVRQANSPLHF

V: TRBV4-2
size: many
D: -
J: TRBJ1-1
length: 16
DNA: TGTGCCAGCAGCCCACGCGAAGGGGTAATGAACACTGAAGCTTTCTTT
CDR3: CASSPREGVMNTEAFF

V: TRBV19
size: many
D: TRBD1
J: TRBJ2-1
length: 15
DNA: TGTGCCAGTAGTACCGGACAGGGGGCAAAGAATGAGCAGTTCTTC
CDR3: CASSTGQGAKNEQFF

V: TRBV7-2
size: many
D: -
J: TRBJ2-1
length: 14
DNA: TGTGCCAGCAGCTTAGGTAACTCCAACAATGAGCAGTTCTTC
CDR3: CASSLGNSNNEQFF

V: TRBV7-2
size: many
D: -
J: TRBJ2-7
length: 11
DNA: TGTGCCAGCAGCTTATTGTACGAGCAGTACTTC
CDR3: CASSLLYEQYF

V: TRBV19
size: many
D: TRBD1
J: TRBJ2-7
length: 14
DNA: TGTGCCAGTAGTGCATACAGGGGAAGCTACGAGCAGTACTTC
CDR3: CASSAYRGSYEQYF

V: TRBV7-2
size: many
D: -
J: TRBJ2-7
length: 16
DNA: TGTGCCAGCAGCTTCCGGCCGGGCGGAGATGTATACGAGCAGTACTTC
CDR3: CASSFRPGGDVYEQYF

V: TRBV7-2
size: many
D: -
J: TRBJ2-2
length: 14
DNA: TGTGCCAGCAGCTTCGGCGGTGTCGCCGGGGAGCTGTTTTTT
CDR3: CASSFGGVAGELFF

V: TRBV28
size: many
D: -
J: TRBJ1-1
length: 16
DNA: TGTGCCAGCAGCTATACCCTATGGCAACCGGGAACTGAAGCTTTCTTT
CDR3: CASSYTLWQPGTEAFF

V: TRBV4-1
size: many
D: -
J: TRBJ2-5
length: 14
DNA: TGCGCCAGCAGCCAAGATGGGTGGGGAGAGACCCAGTACTTC
CDR3: CASSQDGWGETQYF

V: TRBV19
size: many
D: TRBD1
J: TRBJ1-4
length: 15
DNA: TGTGCCAGTAGGGTTACCGGGACAGGGGACGAAAAACTGTTTTTT
CDR3: CASRVTGTGDEKLFF

V: TRBV24-1
size: many
D: -
J: TRBJ1-3
length: 12
DNA: TGTGCCACGGTGGGGGATGGAAACACCATATATTTT
CDR3: CATVGDGNTIYF

V: TRBV10-3
size: many
D: TRBD1
J: TRBJ1-2
length: 16
DNA: TGTGCCATCAGTGAGCGCCCCGGGACAGGGACCAGTGGCTACACCTTC
CDR3: CAISERPGTGTSGYTF

V: TRBV27
size: many
D: TRBD2
J: TRBJ2-7
length: 17
DNA: TGTGCCAGCAGTCCAACGGGACTAGCGGGGGATCCCTACGAGCAGTACTTC
CDR3: CASSPTGLAGDPYEQYF